These T cell receptor beta chains were read from a single sample in a study of blood T cell repertoires in COVID-19. Some clones are missing from TCRdb's copy, which holds only in-frame ones; the method was immunoSEQ multiplex PCR. The profile shows about 170,000 clones, more than 85% of them singletons. Sample: peripheral blood. Receptors were obtained from an elderly woman in a cohort sampled during active or convalescent COVID-19. The CDR3 runs from the conserved cysteine through the conserved F or W. The D gene is left open where the match is weak. Clone sizes are given selectively: once, few, many, or a class where the clone is expanded.

d_call	clone_size	v_call	j_call	cdr3_nt	cdr3_aa
NA	NA	TRBV9	TRBJ2-3	TGTGCCAGCAGCGTAGGTCCAGGGCCTAGCACAGATACGCAGTATTTT	CASSVGPGPSTDTQYF
TRBD1	once	TRBV18	TRBJ2-2	TGTGCCAGCTCACTCGGACAGGACTCCACCGGGGAGCTGTTTTTT	CASSLGQDSTGELFF
NA	NA	TRBV5-1	TRBJ2-1	TGCGCCAGCAGCTTGTGGGGGGATGAGCAGTTCTTC	CASSLWGDEQFF
TRBD1	NA	TRBV6-1	TRBJ1-5	TGTGCCAGCAGTGGGGTTTGGGCAGGGGGTCCTAATCAGCCCCAGCATTTT	CASSGVWAGGPNQPQHF
NA	NA	TRBV11-2	TRBJ2-1	TGTGCCAGCAGCTCCATCAGGGGACGGACGGACAATGAGCAGTTCTTC	CASSSIRGRTDNEQFF
NA	NA	TRBV3-1/TRBV3-2	TRBJ2-2	TGTGCCAGCAGACAGGGATCAAACACCGGGGAGCTGTTTTTT	CASRQGSNTGELFF
NA	few	TRBV11-2	TRBJ1-6	TGTGCCAGCAGCTTACAGGGTAATTCACCCCTCCACTTT	CASSLQGNSPLHF
NA	NA	TRBV27	TRBJ2-1	TGTGCCAGCAGTTTAATAATAGGGGGGGGCGCGGTGGATGAGCAGTTCTTC	CASSLIIGGGAVDEQFF
TRBD2	NA	TRBV10-2	TRBJ2-5	TGCGCCAGCAGTGAGTCTATAGGACTAGCGGGGGGTGAAGAGACCCAGTACTTC	CASSESIGLAGGEETQYF
TRBD2	NA	TRBV10-2	TRBJ2-1	TGCGCCAGCAGTTCTAGCGGGAGACCCTACAATGAGCAGTTCTTC	CASSSSGRPYNEQFF
TRBD2	NA	TRBV7-8	TRBJ2-6	TGTGCCAGCAGCTTAGTCCCTAGCGGGAGGGGTGGGGCCAACGTCCTGACTTTC	CASSLVPSGRGGANVLTF
TRBD1	NA	TRBV18	TRBJ2-7	TGTGCCAGCTCACAGGGACAGGCTAACTACGAGCAGTACTTC	CASSQGQANYEQYF
TRBD1	NA	TRBV3-1/TRBV3-2	TRBJ1-2	TGTGCCAGCAGAAAAAGGGGGCGTTGGGGGCACTATGGCTACACCTTC	CASRKRGRWGHYGYTF
TRBD2	NA	TRBV10-2	TRBJ2-3	TGCGCCAGCAGTCCCCTAGCGGGGGGGCTTGGAGATACGCAGTATTTT	CASSPLAGGLGDTQYF
NA	NA	TRBV29-1	TRBJ1-3	TGCAGCGCGGGGACAACAGGAAACACCATATATTTT	CSAGTTGNTIYF
TRBD1	NA	TRBV9	TRBJ1-5	TGTGCCAGCAGCGTAGGATCCAGGACAGGACAGCCCCAGCATTTT	CASSVGSRTGQPQHF
TRBD1	NA	TRBV19	TRBJ2-5	TGTGCCAGTAGCCCCAGGGACAGGGGGCTTGAAGAGACCCAGTACTTC	CASSPRDRGLEETQYF